The T cell receptor beta chain described here comes from a study of regulatory T cells in long-lasting Graves disease. Study results and limitations: It was in persistent disease that TRBV28, TRBJ1-2 and TRBJ2-5 were favored.

The time point denotes: newly diagnosed GD, antithyroid drugs for less than 3 months. PBMC-derived RNA was used for the TCR library. CDR3 regions were amplified by Arm-PCR using iRepertoire HTBI primers to build TCR beta libraries. TCRdb passed the multiplex PCR reads through MiXCR, listing each CDR3 protein once. Here the sample spans more than 300,000 distinct CDR3 sequences, about 10% being singletons. The sample holds many counts of this clonotype. Its antigen is as yet unknown. Germline CDR1 reads MNHEY; CDR2 reads SMNVEV (reference sequence). Trimming removed 7 bases from V and 6 bases from J, with 16 bases in between. CDR3 length: 14 residues. These records were also assigned to another study, of T cells in Graves' hyperthyroidism and ophthalmopathy. That source reports: Ophthalmopathy was model-predicted a median around 6.1 months pre-onset.

This chain connects TRBV27 to TRBJ2-4; possible D gene TRBD1, 5 bases. The TCR originated in a woman in her late teens or twenties with Graves disease. The sequencing here drew on peripheral blood mononuclear cells (PBMCs), taken at new diagnosis, from a patient treated with antithyroid drugs. The CDR3 DNA sequence: TGTGCCAGCAAGTCTCAGGGAAGGGGAAACATTCAGTACTTC. Translation: CASKSQGRGNIQYF.